The present T cell receptor (beta chain) was sequenced within a study of cytomegalovirus exposure and HLA in healthy donors. Whole-study findings and limits: Investigators reported more than 150 TCR beta chains as tied to cytomegalovirus.

Libraries were prepared by immunoSEQ multiplex PCR; TCRdb keeps only in-frame clonotypes and omits some of them. The sample lists 95,000 to 150,000 clones; approximately 90% were seen once. Separate from the roughly 670-subject first cohort, the approximately 120-subject validation cohort was the one that the donors belonged to. With respect to this clone: What it binds is not known.

The TCR comes from a woman between 18 and 30 years old in good health and CMV-seropositive. The sequencing input was PBMCs.

The CDR3 region is CASLRRDSVNEKLFF. The CDR3 DNA reads as TGTGCCAGTCTACGGAGGGACAGCGTTAATGAAAAACTGTTTTTT. The chain links TRBV2 to TRBJ1-4, with 7 bases lining up with TRBD1. Losses at the gene ends were 9 bases for V and 4 bases for J; bases not matched to a gene: 11. The CDR3 contains 15 residues. From germline, CDR1 is SNHLY and CDR2 FYNNEI.